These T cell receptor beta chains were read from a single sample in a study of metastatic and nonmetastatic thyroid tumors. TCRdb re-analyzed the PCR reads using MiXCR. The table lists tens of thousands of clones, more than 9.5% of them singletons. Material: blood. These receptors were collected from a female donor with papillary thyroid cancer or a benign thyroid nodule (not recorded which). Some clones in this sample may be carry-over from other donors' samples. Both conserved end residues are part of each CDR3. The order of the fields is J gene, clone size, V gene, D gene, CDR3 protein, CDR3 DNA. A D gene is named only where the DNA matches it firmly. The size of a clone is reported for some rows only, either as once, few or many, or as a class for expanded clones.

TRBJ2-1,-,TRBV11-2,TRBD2,CASSLVGLARSYNEQFF,TGTGCCAGCAGCTTAGTAGGACTAGCTAGGTCCTACAATGAGCAGTTCTTC
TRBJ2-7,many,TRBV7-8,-,CASSPMGPGAYEQYF,TGTGCCAGCAGCCCAATGGGGCCAGGAGCCTACGAGCAGTACTTC
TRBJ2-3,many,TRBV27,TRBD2,CASSLRTSGGHTDTQYF,TGTGCCAGCAGTTTAAGGACTAGCGGGGGCCACACAGATACGCAGTATTTT
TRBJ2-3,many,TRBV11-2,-,CASSLGGPQYF,TGTGCCAGCAGCTTAGGGGGGCCGCAGTATTTT
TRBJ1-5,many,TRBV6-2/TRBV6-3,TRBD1,CASNDRGNQPQHF,TGTGCCAGCAACGACAGGGGAAATCAGCCCCAGCATTTT
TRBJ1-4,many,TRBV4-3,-,CASSQGLQRGEKLFF,TGCGCCAGCAGCCAAGGACTCCAGAGAGGGGAAAAACTGTTTTTT
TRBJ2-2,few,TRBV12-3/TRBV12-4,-,CASSSQVPGELFF,TGTGCCAGCAGTTCCCAGGTGCCCGGGGAGCTGTTTTTT
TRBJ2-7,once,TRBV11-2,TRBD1,CASSYDRGREQYF,TGTGCCAGCAGCTATGACAGGGGGCGCGAGCAGTACTTC
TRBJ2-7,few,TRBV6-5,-,CASSSGWAGYEQHF,TGTGCCAGCAGTTCGGGTTGGGCTGGGTACGAGCAGCACTTC
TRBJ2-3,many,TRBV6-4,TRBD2,CASSDTSGSADTQYF,TGTGCCAGCAGTGACACTAGCGGGAGTGCGGATACGCAGTATTTT
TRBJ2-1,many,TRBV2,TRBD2,CASNPGLAAYNEQFF,TGTGCCAGCAACCCGGGACTAGCGGCCTACAATGAGCAGTTCTTC
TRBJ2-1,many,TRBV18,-,CASSPSRRDEQFF,TGTGCCAGCTCACCTTCAAGGCGCGATGAGCAGTTCTTC
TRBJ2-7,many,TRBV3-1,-,CASSLTTAPYEQYF,TGTGCCAGCAGCCTTACGACAGCGCCCTACGAGCAGTACTTC
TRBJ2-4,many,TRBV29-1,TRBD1,CSVETGGRIQYF,TGCAGCGTGGAAACAGGGGGCCGGATTCAGTACTTC
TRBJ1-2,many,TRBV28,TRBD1,CASSLLGQGLSTRGYTF,TGTGCCAGCAGTTTACTAGGACAGGGCCTATCGACCAGGGGCTACACCTTC
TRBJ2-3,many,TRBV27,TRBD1,CASSSPSRTGSDTQYF,TGTGCCAGCAGTTCTCCTTCCCGGACAGGTTCAGATACGCAGTATTTT
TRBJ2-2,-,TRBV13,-,CASSFYRRGAGELFF,TGTGCCAGCAGCTTCTACCGGAGGGGGGCCGGGGAGCTTTTTTTT
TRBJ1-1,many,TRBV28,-,CASSFGPRHTEAFF,TGTGCCAGCAGTTTCGGCCCGCGGCACACTGAAGCTTTCTTT
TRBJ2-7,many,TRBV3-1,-,CASSQDPWGSYEQYF,TGTGCCAGCAGCCAAGATCCCTGGGGGAGCTACGAGCAGTACTTC
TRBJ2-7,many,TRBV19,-,CASSITGTQQYF,TGTGCCAGTAGTATAACAGGTACCCAGCAGTACTTC
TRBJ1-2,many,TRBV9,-,CASSASGNPNYGYTF,TGTGCCAGCAGCGCTTCAGGGAATCCTAACTATGGCTACACCTTC
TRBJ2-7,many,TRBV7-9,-,CASSFKGIGYF,TGTGCCAGCAGTTTCAAGGGAATTGGGTACTTC
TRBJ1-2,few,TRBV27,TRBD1,CASSTKGAYGYTF,TGTGCCAGTTCGACAAAGGGGGCCTATGGCTACACCTTC
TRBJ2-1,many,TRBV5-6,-,CASSFRGTYYNEQFF,TGTGCCAGCAGCTTCAGAGGGACCTACTACAATGAGCAGTTCTTC